This T cell receptor beta chain was recorded in a study of TIL therapy for anti-PD-1-resistant metastatic lung cancer. This was the immunoSEQ v3 assay. Clones were read by immunoSEQ multiplex PCR, and TCRdb kept only the in-frame ones, dropping some. The data contain 20,000 to 25,000 clones, 70% to 85% of them singletons. Time point noted: pre-treatment sample, taken before nivolumab and TIL therapy. The CDR3 consists of 15 residues. Trimming removed 0 bases from V and 6 bases from J, with 11 bases in between. CDR1 and CDR2 (germline): MNHEY, SVGAGI. This rearrangement joins TRBV6-5 to TRBJ2-2; D remains ambiguous. Here the sequenced sample was blood, taken at baseline. The source is a person between 25 and 79 years old with non-small cell lung cancer. This CDR3 reads CASSYSPLSAGELFF. As DNA, the CDR3 is TGTGCCAGCAGTTACTCCCCCCTTTCGGCCGGGGAGCTGTTTTTT.